This passage covers 23 T cell receptor beta chains from one sample sequenced in a study of T cell repertoires in cytomegalovirus infection. TCRdb reprocessed the reads via MiXCR and lists one record per CDR3 protein. The top ten clones hold 2.5% to 3% of a sample with roughly 720,000 distinct CDR3 sequences, about 40% of them seen once. The specimen was PBMCs. The receptor set was obtained from a human donor in good health (CMV status not recorded). Some clones in this sample may be carry-over from other donors' samples.

This chain connects TRBV11-2 to TRBJ2-7, with a weak D call TRBD1 (6 bases). V dropped 5 bases and J dropped 4 bases, with 21 bases sitting between them. CDR3 length: 16 amino acids. The germline V gene encodes CDR1 SGHAT and CDR2 FQNNGV. The CDR3 bases are TGTGCCAGCAGCCCTTGGGGACAATCGATGGAATACGAGCAGTACTTC. As protein: CASSPWGQSMEYEQYF.

The genes are TRBV3-1 and TRBJ2-7; no definite D call. Per the germline V gene, CDR1 is LGHDT and CDR2 is YNNKEL (reference sequence). V was cut by 2 bases and J by 0 bases, with 8 bases left in between. The CDR3 has 14 amino acids. Written as DNA, the CDR3 is TGTGCCAGCAGCCAATCCGGAAACTCCTACGAGCAGTACTTC. As protein: CASSQSGNSYEQYF.

This clonotype was detected a few times. This chain links TRBV5-6 with TRBJ2-1; D possibly matches TRBD1 or TRBD2 (5 bases each). Trimming cost V 3 bases and J 12 bases, with 16 bases left between them. CDR3 length: 13 amino acids. From germline, CDR1 is SGHDT and CDR2 YYEEEE. The CDR3 is CASSSGTLRGQFF. The DNA for the CDR3 is TGTGCCAGCAGCTCCGGGACCCTCCGGGGGCAGTTCTTC.

Points on this clonotype: Compared with germline, one end of the junction differs, possibly owing to a read error. The CDR3 DNA follows: TGTGCCAGCTCGCCAACAAAAAACTCCTACAATGGGCAGTTCTTC. It translates to CASSPTKNSYNGQFF. V is TRBV18 and J is TRBJ2-1; D gene uncertain. CDR1 is KGHSH and CDR2 is LQKENI in the germline V gene. The CDR3 runs to 15 residues.

The chain links TRBV12-3 or TRBV12-4 to TRBJ2-1, with 7 bases matching TRBD1. V trimming: 5 bases; J trimming: 5 bases; junction bases outside the gene matches: 15. This CDR3 contains 17 residues. For the CDR3, the DNA is TGTGCCAGCAGTCCTGCCCTTAAGACAGGGATAAACAATGAGCAGTTCTTC. Amino acids: CASSPALKTGINNEQFF.

V is TRBV28 and J is TRBJ1-2; D not resolved. V was clipped by 1 base and J by 7 bases, with 7 bases between them. The CDR3 length is 12 residues. Germline V lookup: CDR1 MDHEN, CDR2 SYDVKM. The CDR3: CASSLLSLGYTF. CDR3 coding DNA: TGTGCCAGCAGTTTATTGTCTCTTGGCTACACCTTC.

J is TRBJ2-1 and V is TRBV29-1, with 9 positions matching TRBD1. The CDR3 runs to 14 residues. Trimming took 7 bases from V and 6 from J; bases not matched to a gene: 10. Germline assignment: CDR1 SQVTM and CDR2 ANQGSEA. The CDR3 protein is CSAGWGQGVNEQFF. In nucleotides, the CDR3 is TGCAGCGCCGGTTGGGGACAGGGCGTCAATGAGCAGTTCTTC.

This clonotype was seen ten or more times. The rearrangement joins TRBV28 to TRBJ2-7; D is ambiguous. The V end was cut by 3 bases, the J end by 2 bases, with 8 bases between. CDR3 length equals 13 residues. Germline V gene lookup returns CDR1 MDHEN and CDR2 SYDVKM. CDR3 nucleotide sequence: TGTGCCAGCAGTTTTGGACCTACCTACGAGCAGTACTTC. It translates to CASSFGPTYEQYF.

The chain links TRBV6-6 to TRBJ1-6; 7 bases line up with TRBD1. The CDR3 consists of 14 residues. J gave up 12 bases and V 7 bases, and 12 bases lay outside the gene matches. Germline V gene sequence: CDR1 MNHNY, CDR2 SVGAGI (reference sequence). CDR3 protein: CASTLGQRGRPLHF. The CDR3 nucleotides are TGTGCCAGCACCCTGGGACAGAGAGGAAGACCCCTCCACTTT.

This clonotype was seen a few times. The CDR3 DNA reads TGTGCCAGCAGTTTAGGGACCGTGGGGATGATCTCCGGAAACACCATATATTTT. It translates to CASSLGTVGMISGNTIYF. The genes are TRBV12-3 or TRBV12-4 and TRBJ1-3; D is uncertain. Trimming cost V 1 base and J 4 bases, with 20 bases left between them. The CDR3 runs to 18 residues.

Details on this clonotype: Just one base apart from a much larger clone, this may be a read error. The conserved phenylalanine or tryptophan normally closing the CDR3 is absent here, so this likely arose from a read error. This rearrangement joins TRBV28 to TRBJ1-1; D unclear. The CDR3 covers 14 residues. Germline V gene lookup returns CDR1 MDHEN and CDR2 SYDVKM. The ends were cut back, 1 base at V and 2 bases at J, with 8 bases in the middle. CDR3 residues: CASSLYSTNTEAFV. CDR3 sequence (DNA): TGTGCCAGCAGTTTATACTCGACAAACACTGAAGCTTTCGTT.

J is TRBJ2-5 and V is TRBV28; possible D gene TRBD1, 6 bases. CDR1 and CDR2 (germline): MDHEN, SYDVKM. The CDR3 extends over 15 amino acids. Trimming left V 5 bases short and J 5 bases short, with 18 bases between. The CDR3 region is CASSGNQGWEETQYF. The DNA of the CDR3 is TGTGCCAGCAGTGGAAATCAGGGGTGGGAGGAGACCCAGTACTTC.

The sample holds a few counts of this clonotype. The chain links TRBV10-3 to TRBJ1-4; TRBD1 is a possible D gene (5 bases). CDR1 ENHRY and CDR2 SYGVKD come from the germline V gene. Trimming pared 6 bases from V and 0 bases from J, leaving 11 bases between. The CDR3 covers 15 residues. The CDR3 coding sequence is TGTGCCATCAGCCGACAGTCGACAACTAATGAAAAACTGTTTTTT. It specifies CAISRQSTTNEKLFF.

This clonotype turned up a few times. The genes are TRBV2 and TRBJ1-2, with D tentatively TRBD1 (6 bases). V lost 5 bases to trimming and J lost 2 bases, with 18 bases between them. Germline CDR1 reads SNHLY; CDR2 reads FYNNEI. CDR3 length equals 16 residues. DNA for the CDR3: TGTGCCAGCAGTAAACACCGACAGGCGGCAAACTATGGCTACACCTTC. This codes for CASSKHRQAANYGYTF.

This clonotype was counted between two and nine times. V is TRBV20-1 and J is TRBJ2-5; D uncertain. There are 13 residues in the CDR3. Germline CDR1 DFQATT, CDR2 SNEGSKA (reference sequence). CDR3 amino acids: CSLIQDFQETQYF. The CDR3 DNA reads as TGCAGCCTGATTCAGGATTTCCAAGAGACCCAGTACTTC.

There are a few counts of this clonotype. This rearrangement joins TRBV4-1 to TRBJ2-7; TRBD2 aligns across 12 bases. This CDR3 is built from 17 residues. Germline lookup yields CDR1 MGHRA and CDR2 YSYEKL. V was pared by 0 bases and J by 5 bases, with 8 bases of the junction left unmatched. As DNA, the CDR3 is TGCGCCAGCAGCCAAGACCCTAGCGGGGGGGTGTTGAACGAGCAGTACTTC. Its protein product is CASSQDPSGGVLNEQYF.

This rearrangement joins TRBV2 to TRBJ2-1; 7 bases agree with TRBD2. Trimming at V came to 4 bases and at J to 2 bases, leaving 5 bases not matched to a gene. CDR3 length equals 15 residues. Germline CDR1 is SNHLY and CDR2 is FYNNEI. This CDR3 is CASSVAGTTYNEQFF. The DNA of the CDR3 is TGTGCCAGCAGTGTAGCGGGCACCACCTACAATGAGCAGTTCTTC.

CDR3 residues: CASSPLGPSEAFF. CDR3 bases: TGTGCCAGCAGCCCCTTAGGGCCCAGTGAAGCTTTCTTT. The rearrangement uses TRBV14 and TRBJ1-1; D unresolved. Trimming removed 4 bases at V and 7 bases at J, with 13 bases between. Germline CDR1 is SGHDN and CDR2 is FVKESK. The CDR3 has 13 amino acids.

This clonotype was counted between two and nine times. This sequence joins TRBV19 and TRBJ2-3; D remains unclear. Germline values: CDR1 LNHDA, CDR2 SQIVND (reference sequence). The CDR3 loop spans 15 amino acids. Trimming removed 0 bases at V and 1 base at J, with 8 bases between. The CDR3 region has the DNA TGTGCCAGTAGTATAGAGGGGTGGGGCACAGATACGCAGTATTTT. This translates into CASSIEGWGTDTQYF.

CDR3 amino acids: CASSHTGQRNQPQHF. The DNA of the CDR3 is TGTGCCAGTAGTCATACCGGACAAAGGAATCAGCCCCAGCATTTT. This sequence joins TRBV19 and TRBJ1-5, with D perhaps TRBD1 (5 bases). The CDR3 runs 15 residues. V was trimmed by 5 bases and J by 4 bases, leaving 15 bases between them. Germline V lookup: CDR1 LNHDA, CDR2 SQIVND (reference sequence).

CDR3 amino acids: CASSPIQGTINEQFF. CDR3 in DNA: TGTGCCAGCAGTCCCATTCAGGGAACGATCAATGAGCAGTTCTTC. V is TRBV27 and J is TRBJ2-1, with TRBD1 as a possible D gene (5 bases). Germline assignment: CDR1 MNHEY and CDR2 SMNVEV (reference sequence). This CDR3 is 15 amino acids long. V lost 5 bases and J 6 bases, leaving 17 bases between the germline ends.

The table lists this clonotype with a few counts. The gene calls are TRBV7-2 and TRBJ2-1, with D perhaps matching TRBD1 (5 bases). The CDR3 runs to 15 residues. V was cut by 4 bases and J by 0 bases, with 10 bases left in between. From germline, CDR1 is SGHTA and CDR2 FQGNSA. The CDR3 loop is CASSSGLSSYNEQFF. DNA of the CDR3: TGTGCCAGCAGCTCAGGGTTGAGCTCCTACAATGAGCAGTTCTTC.

This clonotype has just a few counts. The rearrangement joins TRBV5-5 to TRBJ1-2, with D perhaps matching TRBD1 (5 bases). Germline V gives CDR1 SGHKS, CDR2 YYEKEE (reference sequence). CDR3 length equals 16 residues. The V gene lost 4 bases and the J gene lost 1 base, with 17 bases spanning the gap. CDR3 sequence: CASSPRPLTVNYGYTF. Here the CDR3 DNA reads TGTGCCAGCAGCCCGAGGCCTTTGACAGTTAACTATGGCTACACCTTC. The whole variable domain, filled in from reference TRBV5-5 and TRBJ1-2, reads DAGVTQSPTHLIKTRGQQVTLRCSPISGHKSVSWYQQVLGQGPQFIFQYYEKEERGRGNFPDRFSARQFPNYSSELNVNALLLGDSALYLCASSPRPLTVNYGYTFGSGTRLTVV.